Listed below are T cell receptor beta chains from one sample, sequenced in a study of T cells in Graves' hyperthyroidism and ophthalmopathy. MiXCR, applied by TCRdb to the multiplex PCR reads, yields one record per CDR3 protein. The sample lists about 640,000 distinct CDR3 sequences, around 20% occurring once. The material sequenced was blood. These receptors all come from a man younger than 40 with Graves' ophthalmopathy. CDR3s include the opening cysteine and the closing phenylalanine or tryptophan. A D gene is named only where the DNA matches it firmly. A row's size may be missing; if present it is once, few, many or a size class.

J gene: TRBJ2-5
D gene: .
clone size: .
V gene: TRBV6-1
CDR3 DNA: TGTGCCAGCAGCCGAGCCGTGGAGACCCAGTACTTC
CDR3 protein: CASSRAVETQYF

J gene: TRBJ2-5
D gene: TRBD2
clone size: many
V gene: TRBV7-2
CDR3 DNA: TGTGCCAGCAGTCCCCAAAAGAGGGCTAGCGGACAAGAGACCCAGTACTTC
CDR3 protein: CASSPQKRASGQETQYF

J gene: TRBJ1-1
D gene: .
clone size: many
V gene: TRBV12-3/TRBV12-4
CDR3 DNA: TGTGCCAGCAGGCACAGGGAGGAGACTGAAGCTTTCTTT
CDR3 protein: CASRHREETEAFF

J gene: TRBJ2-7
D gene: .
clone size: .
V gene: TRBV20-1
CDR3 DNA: TGCAGTGCTAGCAGGGAAAGCTACGAGCAGTACTTC
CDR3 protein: CSASRESYEQYF

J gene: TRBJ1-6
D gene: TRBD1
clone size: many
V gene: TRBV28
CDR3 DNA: TGTGCCAGCAGCCAGACAGGGGTCAATTCACCCCTCCACTTT
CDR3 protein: CASSQTGVNSPLHF

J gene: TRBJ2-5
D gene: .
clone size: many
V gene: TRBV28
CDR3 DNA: TGTGCCAGCAGTTTGGAATCCGGGACTCTTCAAGAGACCCAGTACTTC
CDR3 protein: CASSLESGTLQETQYF

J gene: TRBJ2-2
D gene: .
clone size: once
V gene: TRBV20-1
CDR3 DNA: TGCAGTGCTAGAGACTTCACAGGGGAGGGATCCACCGGGGAGCTGTTTTTT
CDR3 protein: CSARDFTGEGSTGELFF

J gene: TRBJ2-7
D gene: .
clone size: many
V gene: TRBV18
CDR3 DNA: TGTGCCAGCTCACCTGACAGAAACGAGCAGTACTTC
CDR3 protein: CASSPDRNEQYF

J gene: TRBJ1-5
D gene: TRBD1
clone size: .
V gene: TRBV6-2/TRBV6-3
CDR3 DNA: TGTGCCACCCCGACAGGGATAGAGCCCCAGCATTTT
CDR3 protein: CATPTGIEPQHF

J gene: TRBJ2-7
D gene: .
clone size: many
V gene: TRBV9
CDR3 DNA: TGTGCCAGCAGCGCCGCCGGCCGATCCTACGAGCAGTACTTC
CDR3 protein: CASSAAGRSYEQYF

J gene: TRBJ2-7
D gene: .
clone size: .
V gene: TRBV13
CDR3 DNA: TGTGCCAGCAGCACCGGACGGGACTACGAGCAGTACTTC
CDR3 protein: CASSTGRDYEQYF

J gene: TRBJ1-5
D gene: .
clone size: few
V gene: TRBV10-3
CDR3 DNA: TGTGCCATCAGTGAGGGGGAGGGAAGCAATCAGCCCCAGCATTTT
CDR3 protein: CAISEGEGSNQPQHF

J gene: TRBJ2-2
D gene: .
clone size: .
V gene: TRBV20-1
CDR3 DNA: TGCAGTGCTAGAGTCGGCAGTGCGAACACCGGGGAGCTGTTTTTT
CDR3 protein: CSARVGSANTGELFF

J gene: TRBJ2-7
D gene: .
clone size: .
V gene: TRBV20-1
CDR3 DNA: TGCAGTGCTAGTAGCGGAATATCCTACGAGCAGTGCTTC
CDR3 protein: CSASSGISYEQCF

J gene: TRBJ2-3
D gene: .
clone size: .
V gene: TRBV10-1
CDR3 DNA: TGCGCCAGCAGTGCCAGGCTTGGAGGCGCAGATACGCAGTATTTT
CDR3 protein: CASSARLGGADTQYF

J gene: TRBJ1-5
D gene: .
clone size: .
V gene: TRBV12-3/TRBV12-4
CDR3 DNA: TGTGCCAGCAGTTTTGCGGGACGGGGAGGACAGCCCCAGCATTTT
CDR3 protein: CASSFAGRGGQPQHF

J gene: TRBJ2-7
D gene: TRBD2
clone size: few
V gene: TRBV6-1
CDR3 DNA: TGTGCCAGCTCCGGACTAGCGGGAGGTGACGAGCAGTACTTC
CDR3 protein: CASSGLAGGDEQYF

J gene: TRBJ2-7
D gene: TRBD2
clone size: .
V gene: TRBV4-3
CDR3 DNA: TGCGCCAGCAGCCAAGATATGAGCGGGAGTGTCGACGAGCAGTACTTC
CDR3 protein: CASSQDMSGSVDEQYF

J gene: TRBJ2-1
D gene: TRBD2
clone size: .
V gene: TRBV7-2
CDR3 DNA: TGTGCCAGCAGCTCCAGGACTAGCGGGAGCGTTTTC
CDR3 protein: CASSSRTSGSVF

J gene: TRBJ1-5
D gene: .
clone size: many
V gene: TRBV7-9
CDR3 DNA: TGTGCCAGCAGCTTATTTAGGGTCGGTCAGCCCCAGCATTTT
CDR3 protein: CASSLFRVGQPQHF

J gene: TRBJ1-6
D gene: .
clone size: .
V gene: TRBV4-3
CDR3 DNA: TGCGCCAGCAGCCAAGACGAACAGGGTATCGAGAATTCACCCCTCCACTTT
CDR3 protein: CASSQDEQGIENSPLHF

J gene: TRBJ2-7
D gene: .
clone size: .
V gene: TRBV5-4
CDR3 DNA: TGTGCCAGCAGCACTGACATGTACGAGCAGTACTTC
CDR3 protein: CASSTDMYEQYF

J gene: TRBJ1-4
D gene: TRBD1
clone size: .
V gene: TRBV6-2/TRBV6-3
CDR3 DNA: TGTGCCAGCGGCACAGGGGGCCTCGGTGAAAAACTGTTTTTT
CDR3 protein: CASGTGGLGEKLFF

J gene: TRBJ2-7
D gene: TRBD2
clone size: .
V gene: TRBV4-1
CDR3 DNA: TGCGCCAGCAGCCAGGCTTCTAGCGGAGGGTCCTACGAGCAGTACTTC
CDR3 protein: CASSQASSGGSYEQYF

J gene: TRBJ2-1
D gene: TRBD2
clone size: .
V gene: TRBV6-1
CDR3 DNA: TGTGCCAGCCGGACTAGCGGGATGAATGAGCAGTTCTTC
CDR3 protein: CASRTSGMNEQFF

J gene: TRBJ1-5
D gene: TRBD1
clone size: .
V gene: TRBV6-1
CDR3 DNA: TGTGCCAGCAGCAGACAGGGGGAAGGCAATCAGCCCCAGCATTTT
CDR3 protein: CASSRQGEGNQPQHF

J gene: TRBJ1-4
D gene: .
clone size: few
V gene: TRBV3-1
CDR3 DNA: TGTGCCAGCAGCATAAGAGGGGAGCATGAAAAACTGTTTTTT
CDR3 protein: CASSIRGEHEKLFF

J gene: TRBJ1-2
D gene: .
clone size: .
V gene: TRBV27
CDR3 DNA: TGTGCCAGCATTAGCAGGAGCGGTGGCTACACCTTC
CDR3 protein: CASISRSGGYTF

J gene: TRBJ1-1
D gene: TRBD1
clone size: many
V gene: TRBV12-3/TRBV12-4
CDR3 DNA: TGTGCCAGCAGTGGGGACAGGGGTCGCGCTTTCTTT
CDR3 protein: CASSGDRGRAFF

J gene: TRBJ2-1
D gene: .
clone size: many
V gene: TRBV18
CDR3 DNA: TGTGCCAGCTCACCACCGCAATCGCTTTACAATGAGCAGTTCTTC
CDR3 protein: CASSPPQSLYNEQFF

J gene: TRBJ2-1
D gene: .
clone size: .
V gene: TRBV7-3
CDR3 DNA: TGTGCCAGCAGCTCCCTGAGGGGGGACTCGAACAATGAGCAGTTCTTC
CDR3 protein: CASSSLRGDSNNEQFF

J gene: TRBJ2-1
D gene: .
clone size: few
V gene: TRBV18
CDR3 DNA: TGTGCCAGCTCACCACCGGCGAGCTCCTACAATGAGCAGTTCTTC
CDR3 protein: CASSPPASSYNEQFF

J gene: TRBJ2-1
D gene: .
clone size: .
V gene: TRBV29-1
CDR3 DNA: TGCAGCGTTGAAATACGAAAGGGGACTGGATACAATGAGCAGTTCTTC
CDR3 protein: CSVEIRKGTGYNEQFF

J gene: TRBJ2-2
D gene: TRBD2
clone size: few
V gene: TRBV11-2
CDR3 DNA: TGTGCCAGCAGCTTGCGCGGACTAGCGTTCACCGGGGAGCTGTTTTTT
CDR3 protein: CASSLRGLAFTGELFF

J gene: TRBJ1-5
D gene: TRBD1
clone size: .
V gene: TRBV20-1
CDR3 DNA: TGCAGTGCTAGAGCTACCGGGACAGCACAATATAGCAATCAGCCCCAGCATTTT
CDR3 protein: CSARATGTAQYSNQPQHF

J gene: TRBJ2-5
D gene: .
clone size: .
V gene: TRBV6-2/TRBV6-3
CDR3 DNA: TGTGCCAGTAAGGTGAGGGTAGGAGAGACCCAGTACTTC
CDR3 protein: CASKVRVGETQYF

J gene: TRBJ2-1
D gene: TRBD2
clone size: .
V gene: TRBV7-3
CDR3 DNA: TGTGCCAGCAGCTTAAGGATTAGCGGGACCTACAATGAGCAGTTCTTC
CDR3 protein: CASSLRISGTYNEQFF

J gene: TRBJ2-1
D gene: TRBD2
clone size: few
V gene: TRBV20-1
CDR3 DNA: TGCAGTGCTCACAAACTCCTAGCGGGAGGGCGCAATGAGCAGTTCTTC
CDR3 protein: CSAHKLLAGGRNEQFF

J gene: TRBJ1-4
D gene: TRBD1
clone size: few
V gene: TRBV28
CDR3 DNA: TGTGCCAGCAGTTTTTCCCAGGGGGGTGAAAAACTGTTTTTT
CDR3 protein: CASSFSQGGEKLFF

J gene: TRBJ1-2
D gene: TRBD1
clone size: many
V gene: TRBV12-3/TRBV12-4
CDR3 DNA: TGTGCCAGTGGACAGGGTGACTATGGCTACACCTTC
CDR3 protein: CASGQGDYGYTF

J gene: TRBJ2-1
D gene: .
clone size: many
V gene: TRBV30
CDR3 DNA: TGTGCCTGGAGTTCAGGGGCCCATGAGCAGTTCTTC
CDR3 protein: CAWSSGAHEQFF

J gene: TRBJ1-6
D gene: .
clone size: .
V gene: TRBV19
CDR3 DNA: TGTGCCAGTGGCAAGGGAAAACTGAATTCACCCCTCCACTTT
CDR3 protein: CASGKGKLNSPLHF

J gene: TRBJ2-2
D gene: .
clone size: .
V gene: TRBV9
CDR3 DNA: TGTGCCAGCAGCGTAGCTTTGGTGTGGGGAGCGAACACCGGGGAGCTGTTTTTT
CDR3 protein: CASSVALVWGANTGELFF

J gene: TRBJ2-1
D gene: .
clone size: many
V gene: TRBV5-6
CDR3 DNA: TGTGCCAGCAGCTACCGGGACCAACCCTACAATGAGCAGTTCTTC
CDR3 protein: CASSYRDQPYNEQFF

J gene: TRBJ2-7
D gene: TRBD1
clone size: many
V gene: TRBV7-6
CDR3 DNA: TGTGCCAGCAGCTTGACAGGGGGAAGGTCCTACGAGCAGTACTTC
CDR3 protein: CASSLTGGRSYEQYF

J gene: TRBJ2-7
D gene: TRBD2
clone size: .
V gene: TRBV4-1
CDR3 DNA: TGCGCCAGCAGCCTCGGGACTAGCGGGAGCGACGAGCAGTACTTC
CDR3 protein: CASSLGTSGSDEQYF

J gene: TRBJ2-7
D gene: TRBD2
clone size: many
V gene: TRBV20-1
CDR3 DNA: TGCAGTGCACCTCACCTGGGACTAGCGGGGAGTCCTTATGAGCAGTACTTC
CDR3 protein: CSAPHLGLAGSPYEQYF

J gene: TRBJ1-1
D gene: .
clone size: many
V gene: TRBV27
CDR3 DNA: TGTGCCAGCAGTCCCAACCGGGAGAACACTGAAGCTTTCTTT
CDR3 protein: CASSPNRENTEAFF

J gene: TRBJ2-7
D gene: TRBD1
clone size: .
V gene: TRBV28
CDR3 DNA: TGTGCCAGCAGTTCGGACAGGGCTAGCTCCTACGAGCAGTACTTC
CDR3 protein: CASSSDRASSYEQYF

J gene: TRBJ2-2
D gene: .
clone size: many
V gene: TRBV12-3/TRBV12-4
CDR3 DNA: TGTGCCAGCAGGAGACTAGTGGTGGGTTCGAACACCGGGGAGCTGTTTTTT
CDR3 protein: CASRRLVVGSNTGELFF

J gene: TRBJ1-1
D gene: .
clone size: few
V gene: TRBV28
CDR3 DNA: TGTGCCAGCAGCCTGGACGGATCAGCGAACACTGAAGCTTTCTTT
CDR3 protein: CASSLDGSANTEAFF

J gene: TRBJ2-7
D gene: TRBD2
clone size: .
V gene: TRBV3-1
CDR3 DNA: TGTGCCAGCAGCCAACCGGGACTAGCGGGATTATACTTCTACGAGCAGTACTTC
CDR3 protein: CASSQPGLAGLYFYEQYF

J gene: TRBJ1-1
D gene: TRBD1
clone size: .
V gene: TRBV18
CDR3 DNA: TGTGCCAGCTCACCACGGAGCACAGGGGGTCGGAACACTGAAGCTTTCTTT
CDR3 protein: CASSPRSTGGRNTEAFF

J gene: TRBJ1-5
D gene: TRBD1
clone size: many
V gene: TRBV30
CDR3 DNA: TGTGCCTGGAGAACTCCGGGACAGGGCCCTAGGGAGCCCCAGCATTTT
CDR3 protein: CAWRTPGQGPREPQHF

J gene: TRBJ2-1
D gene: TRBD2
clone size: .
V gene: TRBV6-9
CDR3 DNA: TGTGCCAGCAGTTATGGGGGAGGGCCCTACAATGAGCAGTTCTTC
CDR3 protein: CASSYGGGPYNEQFF

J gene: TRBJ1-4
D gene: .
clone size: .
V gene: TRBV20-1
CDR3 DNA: TGCAGTGCTAGAGAGGCAGAAAAACTGTTTTTT
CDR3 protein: CSAREAEKLFF

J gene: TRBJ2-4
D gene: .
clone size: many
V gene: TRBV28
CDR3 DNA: TGTGCCAGCAGTTCGAACTATCAAAACATTCAGTACTTC
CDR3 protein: CASSSNYQNIQYF

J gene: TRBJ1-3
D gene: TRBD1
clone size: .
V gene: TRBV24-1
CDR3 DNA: TGTGCCACCAGCGGCGCCGGACAGGGGTCCGGAAACACCATATATTTT
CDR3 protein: CATSGAGQGSGNTIYF

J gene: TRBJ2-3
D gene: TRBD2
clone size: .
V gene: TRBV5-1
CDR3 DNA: TGTGCCAGCAGCGTAGGGTCAGCGGGAGACCCAGATACGCAGTATTTT
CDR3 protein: CASSVGSAGDPDTQYF